This T cell receptor beta chain emerged from a study of cytomegalovirus exposure and HLA in healthy donors. This clone appeared a few times. Researchers ran the PCR with 60 Vbeta and 13 Jbeta primers. The table came from immunoSEQ multiplex PCR; TCRdb's copy has only in-frame clones and leaves some out. The repertoire has about 87,000 clones, approximately 69% of them found once; the top ten carry under 25%. From germline, CDR1 is MGHRA and CDR2 YSYEKL. Trimming at V came to 5 bases and at J to 1 base, leaving 13 bases not matched to a gene. This CDR3 contains 20 residues. Sample: PBMCs. This sequence joins TRBV4-1 and TRBJ2-1; the match to TRBD2 covers 14 bases. The receptor comes from a man between 25 and 39 years old in good health and CMV-seropositive. In DNA, the CDR3 is TGCGCCAGCAGCTCCCGAGGGGGACTAGCGGGAGTCGGGTCCTACAATGAGCAGTTCTTC. This encodes CASSSRGGLAGVGSYNEQFF.